The clone carrying this T cell receptor beta chain appeared once. Its antigen is undetermined. These data are taken from a study of siplizumab effects on memory and regulatory T cells. Profiled with immunoSEQ multiplex PCR; TCRdb holds only in-frame clones, not every one. The sample has some 120,000 clones; roughly 94% are singletons. Study results and limitations: Siplizumab produced a significant reduction in alloreactive sequences that were traceable to unstimulated CD4+ memory cells. Naive T cells appeared more diverse than memory cells and seemed to be major alloresponse contributors. Researchers could map only a minor fraction of alloreactive clones to unstimulated subsets.

Sample: non-Treg CD4+ T cells sorted from blood. The sequence derives from a human donor in good health.

The CDR3 loop reads CASSEGLGLADQETQYF. Written as DNA, the CDR3 is TGTGCCAGCAGTGAAGGGCTGGGACTAGCGGATCAAGAGACCCAGTACTTC. V is TRBV2 and J is TRBJ2-5; 11 bases agree with TRBD2. V dropped 1 base and J dropped 2; count of bases not matched to a gene: 6. CDR3 length: 17 residues. CDR1 is SNHLY and CDR2 is FYNNEI in the germline V gene.